This TCR beta chain appears in the sequencing data of a study of blood T cell repertoires in COVID-19 (dated by TCRdb to 2019 to 2021). As for the study more broadly: Collaborator samples came from the United States, Italy and Spain and covered acute and convalescent phases of COVID-19. The material from the prospective study consisted of cDNA or gDNA derived from T cells, B-cell-depleted T cells, or PBMCs. Subjects who had been exposed to COVID-19, were actively infected with it, or had recovered from it provided the deeply sampled blood TCRbeta repertoires that made up the dataset. A freely available public database, intended as a resource for researchers studying the immune response to SARS-CoV-2, is where the repertoires were released. Samples came from the ongoing ImmuneRACE study (first 160 participants) plus 1,254 subjects from 6 global collaborators. Nearly every sample came with metadata listing a de-identified subject ID, COVID-19 status, age in years and sex. Where available, HLA class I and class II types were taken from metadata supplied by the sample provider and were not determined by assay-based typing. The investigation overall reported the following: The quantity of clinical and demographic metadata differed by source and by participant and was supplied without curation.

Collaborating institutions collected whole blood in K2EDTA tubes following their own protocols. For TCRbeta analysis, collaborator samples were shipped as frozen whole blood, as isolated PBMCs, or as DNA extracted from either sample type. This clone was recorded many times. No cognate antigen has been identified for it. Base quality data are lacking; no much larger clone is found one base away. Other DNA sequences of this sample code for an identical CDR3. TCRbeta CDR3 regions were amplified from genomic DNA using the immunoSEQ Assay, a bias-controlled multiplex PCR. From the authors' description of their analysis: Nucleated cell counts per sample were estimated from amplification of reference gene primers within the assay. To quantify the absolute abundance of each unique TCRbeta CDR3 rearrangement, sequence reads were collapsed and filtered. Productive Simpson clonality was computed per sample as the square root of Simpson's diversity index over productive rearrangements. The immuneACCESS repertoire file appears here via TCRdb, limited to in-frame rearrangements. These files lack a portion of the clones; in checked studies, under half of the deficit traces to unresolved V genes, and the cause of the others is not known. From that table come the V and J calls and clone size; the DNA was used to work out D and trimming. Recorded for this sample are around 160,000 clones; roughly 74% of them occurred a single time. The ten largest clones represent about 15% of the sample.

Sequenced: peripheral blood. The clonotype originates from an elderly woman with acute or convalescent COVID-19.

The CDR3 reads CASSSRGEQFF. The DNA sequence is as follows: TGTGCCAGCAGCTCCCGAGGTGAGCAGTTCTTC. The rearranged chain carries TRBV7-9 and TRBJ2-1; no D segment can be confidently identified. V drops 4 bases and J drops 9 bases, leaving 7 bases in between. Including the terminal cysteine and phenylalanine, the CDR3 comprises 11 residues. Of the read, only the CDR3 DNA is kept; its 33 bases are in frame from base 1. CDR1 and CDR2, looked up from the germline V gene (reference sequence), are SEHNR and FQNEAQ.